The sequence of this TCR beta chain was determined in a study of immune evolution from preneoplasia to lung adenocarcinoma. General study points: Top clone share appeared to fall from AAH through AIS, MIA, adenocarcinoma. Clonality was highest in normal lung, lower in later-stage lesions apparently.

Patient tissue came from resections in Japan or China, 2014–2017. Histologic diagnosis was independently verified by two lung pathologists. Turning to this clone: The antigen remains undetermined.

Germline V gene sequence: CDR1 SGHDT, CDR2 YYEEEE. Trimming took 2 bases from V and 1 from J, leaving 4 bases between them. This CDR3 has 13 amino acids. Data came from immunoSEQ multiplex PCR; TCRdb stores just in-frame clones and leaves some out. Altogether roughly 4,700 clones are present, 76% being singletons, with the ten largest covering about 8.3%. The specimen sequenced was FFPE adjacent normal lung tissue. The source is a person aged 60-80 years with lung adenocarcinoma. This sequence joins TRBV5-6 and TRBJ1-3; D not resolved. CDR3 region: CASSFMSGNTIYF. CDR3 bases: TGTGCCAGCAGCTTCATGTCTGGAAACACCATATATTTT.